One sample yielded the 15 T cell receptor beta chains listed below, sequenced in a study of cytomegalovirus exposure and HLA in healthy donors. It was with 60 Vbeta and 13 Jbeta primers that the PCR ran. Using immunoSEQ multiplex PCR, the repertoire was profiled, and TCRdb retains in-frame clones only, with some absent. The repertoire holds under 100,000 clones, more than 50% seen once, with around 16% in the top ten. Sequencing was carried out using PBMCs. These receptors were obtained from a woman between 35 and 50 years old in good health and CMV-seropositive.

This chain links TRBV28 with TRBJ2-7, with 12 bases aligning to TRBD2. This CDR3 has 18 amino acids. Trimming took 3 bases from V and 4 from J; bases not matched to a gene: 13. The V gene's germline CDR1 is MDHEN and CDR2 SYDVKM. The CDR3 protein is CASSLHSFGLAGRYEQYF. In nucleotides, the CDR3 is TGTGCCAGCAGTTTGCATAGTTTTGGACTAGCGGGGCGATACGAGCAGTACTTC.

V is TRBV7-2 and J is TRBJ2-5; D remains ambiguous. V was cut by 6 bases and J by 2 bases, with 10 bases left in between. Looked up from germline, CDR1 is SGHTA and CDR2 is FQGNSA. The CDR3 is made up of 13 amino acids. The chain's CDR3 is CASSQIQQETQYF. DNA for the CDR3: TGTGCCAGCAGTCAGATTCAACAAGAGACCCAGTACTTC.

Only a few counts were recorded for this clone. The gene calls are TRBV7-2 and TRBJ1-1; D is perhaps TRBD1 (6 bases). CDR1 and CDR2 from the germline V gene are SGHTA and FQGNSA. The germline V and J ends were trimmed by 5 bases and 5 bases, with 12 bases remaining between them. The CDR3 loop spans 13 amino acids. For the CDR3, the DNA is TGTGCCAGCAGCCTAAGACAGGTGACTGAAGCTTTCTTT. It codes for CASSLRQVTEAFF.

The genes are TRBV30 and TRBJ2-1; TRBD2 matches 9 bases. This CDR3 spans 14 amino acids. CDR1 is GTSNPN, CDR2 SVGIG, per germline (reference sequence). V trimming: 1 base; J trimming: 8 bases; junction bases outside the gene matches: 6. The CDR3 reads CAWSEVSGSDEQFF. The CDR3 nucleotides are TGTGCCTGGAGTGAGGTTAGCGGGAGCGATGAGCAGTTCTTC.

The chain is built from TRBV7-2 and TRBJ2-1; 13 nucleotides line up with TRBD2. V gave up 3 bases and J gave up 6 bases; unmatched junction bases: 8. From germline, CDR1 is SGHTA and CDR2 FQGNSA. This CDR3 contains 17 residues. The CDR3 bases are TGTGCCAGCAGCTTGGGCCCACTAGCGGGAGGGCCCAATGAGCAGTTCTTC. Residues: CASSLGPLAGGPNEQFF.

This clone was observed a single time. As DNA, the CDR3 is TGCGCCAGCAGTGTAGCGGGAGATCTCGATGAGCAGTTCTTC. Its protein product is CASSVAGDLDEQFF. The chain recombines TRBV10-1 with TRBJ2-1, with 9 bases matching TRBD2. The CDR3 is 14 residues long. Losses at the gene ends were 4 bases for V and 8 bases for J; bases not matched to a gene: 6. CDR1 is WNHNN and CDR2 is SYGVQD in the germline V gene (reference sequence).

The genes are TRBV4-3 and TRBJ1-1; D is possibly TRBD1 (5 bases). Per the germline V gene, CDR1 is LGHNA and CDR2 is YSLEER. Trimming shortened V by 1 base and J by 4 bases, and 16 bases separated the two germline ends. CDR3 length: 16 residues. The CDR3 protein is CASSQGEGVLSTEAFF. The CDR3 region has the DNA TGCGCCAGCAGCCAAGGTGAAGGGGTCTTGAGCACTGAAGCTTTCTTT.

This clone was seen a handful of times. The chain uses TRBV25-1 and TRBJ1-1; tentative D call: TRBD1 (6 bases). CDR1 MGHDK and CDR2 SYGVNS come from the germline V gene. Between the trimmed V and J ends, which lost 8 bases and 7 bases, there was a span of 11 bases. This CDR3 is 11 amino acids long. The CDR3 nucleotides are TGTGCCAGCTCCGGACAGTTTGAAGCTTTCTTT. Its translation is CASSGQFEAFF.

The chain employs TRBV27 and TRBJ2-7; D is ambiguous. The CDR3 loop spans 13 amino acids. The germline V gene has CDR1 MNHEY and CDR2 SMNVEV (reference sequence). V lost 3 bases and J lost 5, with 11 bases in between. CDR3 nucleotide sequence: TGTGCCAGCAGTTTGGGTGTGCAGGACGAGCAGTACTTC. The encoded protein is CASSLGVQDEQYF.

The chain uses TRBV7-9 and TRBJ2-5, with TRBD1 matching 7 bases. V lost 5 bases, J lost 9 bases, and 18 bases stayed unmatched. CDR1 and CDR2 (germline): SEHNR, FQNEAQ (reference sequence). There are 16 residues in the CDR3. CDR3 amino acids: CASSGTEFPQGAAQYF. CDR3 nucleotide sequence: TGTGCCAGCAGCGGGACAGAGTTCCCCCAGGGTGCGGCCCAGTACTTC.

The chain couples TRBV10-3 to TRBJ1-2, with 9 nucleotides matching TRBD1. The CDR3 is made up of 15 amino acids. Germline assignment: CDR1 ENHRY and CDR2 SYGVKD. V was pared by 2 bases and J by 8 bases, with 9 bases of the junction left unmatched. The CDR3, as DNA: TGTGCCATCAGTGAGGAGGGACAGGGACTATACGGCTACACCTTC. This translates into CAISEEGQGLYGYTF.

This CDR3 reads CASRDRVAGANVLTF. CDR3 in DNA: TGTGCCAGCAGGGACAGGGTTGCTGGGGCCAACGTCCTGACTTTC. The V gene is TRBV27, the J gene TRBJ2-6; 8 bases are shared with TRBD1. CDR1 is MNHEY and CDR2 is SMNVEV in the germline V gene (reference sequence). After removal of 6 bases from V and 2 bases from J, the junction contained 3 bases not matched to a gene. The CDR3 has 15 amino acids.

Written as DNA, the CDR3 is TGTGCCAGCAGCTCGACTAGAGATACGCAGTATTTT. Protein sequence: CASSSTRDTQYF. The chain uses TRBV5-4 and TRBJ2-3; weak D call: TRBD2 (6 bases). Germline CDR1 is SGHNT and CDR2 is YYREEE (reference sequence). V lost 3 bases, J lost 5 bases, and 7 bases lay in between. The CDR3 totals 12 residues.

The rearrangement links TRBV27 to TRBJ2-1; 8 bases line up with TRBD1. The CDR3 runs 19 residues. Looked up from germline, CDR1 is MNHEY and CDR2 is SMNVEV (reference sequence). V dropped 5 bases and J dropped 2; count of bases not matched to a gene: 17. As DNA, the CDR3 is TGTGCCAGCAGTACCTTTTCCGGGACAGGTTTTCTGGCCTACAATGAGCAGTTCTTC. Its protein product is CASSTFSGTGFLAYNEQFF.

The chain uses TRBV7-2 and TRBJ2-2; D not resolved. Germline V gene data show CDR1 as SGHTA and CDR2 as FQGNSA. V was shortened by 2 bases and J by 6 bases, with 13 bases between the two germline ends. The CDR3 is 15 amino acids. The CDR3 here is CASSLNSLAAGELFF. CDR3 DNA sequence: TGTGCCAGCAGCTTAAATTCATTGGCCGCCGGGGAGCTGTTTTTT.